A selection of T cell receptor beta chains follows, all from one sample in a study of response to subunit inactivated influenza vaccine. Using its own MiXCR run on the RT-PCR reads, TCRdb lists one record per CDR3 protein. The repertoire holds hundreds of thousands of distinct CDR3 sequences, with 18% as singletons. The sample consisted of PBMCs from blood, taken less than 6 days after vaccination. The receptors were sampled from a man aged 50 to 59 who received an inactivated influenza vaccine. Each CDR3 is given with its conserved first and last residue. The D gene is left open where the match is weak. Size tells how often a clone was seen (once, few, many) or the class of an expanded clone, and some rows leave it out.

d_call	cdr3_length	j_call	v_call	clone_size	cdr3_aa	cdr3_nt
TRBD2	16	TRBJ2-7	TRBV9	many	CASSTSGTSAVHEQYF	TGTGCCAGCAGCACCTCCGGGACTAGCGCAGTCCACGAGCAGTACTTC
.	13	TRBJ2-3	TRBV10-2	.	CASSSGGPDTQYF	TGCGCCAGCAGTTCGGGGGGCCCAGATACGCAGTATTTT
TRBD2	15	TRBJ2-1	TRBV5-1	few	CASAGSGGYYNEQFF	TGCGCCAGTGCAGGTAGCGGGGGGTACTACAATGAGCAGTTCTTC
TRBD1	15	TRBJ1-2	TRBV20-1	.	CSAPEGAGANYGYTF	TGCAGTGCACCAGAGGGGGCAGGGGCTAACTATGGCTACACCTTC
.	15	TRBJ2-3	TRBV7-9	.	CASSLIRTYTDTQYF	TGTGCCAGCAGCTTAATCCGCACCTACACAGATACGCAGTATTTT
.	10	TRBJ2-5	TRBV20-1	.	CSAMKETQYF	TGCAGTGCTATGAAAGAGACCCAGTACTTC
TRBD2	18	TRBJ2-1	TRBV12-3/TRBV12-4	.	CASSFKLAGDTPYNEQFF	TGTGCCAGCAGTTTTAAACTAGCGGGAGACACCCCCTACAATGAGCAGTTCTTC
TRBD1	16	TRBJ2-1	TRBV6-1	.	CASSGGTGLSYNEQFF	TGTGCCAGCAGTGGAGGGACAGGGTTGTCCTACAATGAGCAGTTCTTC
TRBD2	19	TRBJ2-4	TRBV15	.	CATSLYTSGGAGTKNIQYF	TGTGCCACCAGCTTATACACTAGCGGGGGGGCCGGGACCAAAAACATTCAGTACTTC
.	15	TRBJ2-7	TRBV25-1	.	CASSGSQGSSYEQYF	TGTGCCAGCAGTGGATCGCAGGGGAGTTCCTACGAGCAGTACTTC
.	15	TRBJ1-5	TRBV6-2/TRBV6-3	.	CASSLPETREQPQHF	TGTGCCAGCAGCTTGCCTGAGACGCGCGAACAGCCCCAGCATTTT
TRBD1	15	TRBJ2-7	TRBV20-1	.	CSARDRDRSSYEQYF	TGCAGTGCTAGAGATCGGGACAGGAGCTCCTACGAGCAGTACTTC
.	17	TRBJ2-2	TRBV5-1	.	CASSLQDPGRNAGELFF	TGCGCCAGCAGCTTACAGGACCCAGGGAGGAACGCCGGGGAGCTGTTTTTT
TRBD1	15	TRBJ2-7	TRBV20-1	few	CSARLAGTGGYEQYF	TGCAGTGCTAGATTGGCCGGGACAGGGGGTTACGAGCAGTACTTC
.	14	TRBJ2-3	TRBV20-1	.	CSIAGGSSTDTQYF	TGCAGTATCGCAGGGGGGTCTAGCACAGATACGCAGTATTTT
TRBD2	17	TRBJ2-1	TRBV3-1	.	CASSQDMPTSAFHEQFF	TGTGCCAGCAGCCAAGACATGCCGACTAGCGCATTTCATGAGCAGTTCTTC
.	14	TRBJ1-2	TRBV4-2	few	CASSQEGGNYGYTF	TGTGCCAGCAGCCAAGAGGGCGGGAACTATGGCTACACCTTC
.	13	TRBJ1-6	TRBV7-9	few	CASSFSPNSPLHF	TGTGCCAGCAGCTTTTCCCCGAATTCACCCCTCCACTTT
.	14	TRBJ2-1	TRBV24-1	many	CATSDPRQNNEQFF	TGTGCCACCAGTGACCCACGACAGAACAATGAGCAGTTCTTC
.	14	TRBJ2-7	TRBV27	.	CASSPLPQVYEQYF	TGTGCCAGCAGTCCCCTACCCCAGGTCTACGAGCAGTACTTC
.	12	TRBJ2-7	TRBV5-6	few	CASSASNHEQYF	TGTGCCAGCAGCGCTAGTAACCACGAGCAGTACTTC
.	13	TRBJ1-4	TRBV28	.	CASIDGVSEKLFF	TGTGCCAGCATTGACGGGGTATCGGAAAAACTGTTTTTT
.	11	TRBJ2-1	TRBV6-2/TRBV6-3	few	CASSPFHEQFF	TGTGCCAGCAGCCCGTTCCATGAGCAGTTCTTC
TRBD2	17	TRBJ2-1	TRBV29-1	.	CSASGLAGGPIYNEQFF	TGCAGCGCCTCCGGACTAGCGGGAGGACCAATCTACAATGAGCAGTTCTTC
TRBD1	14	TRBJ2-1	TRBV10-3	few	CAIRSGTGYNEQFF	TGTGCCATCCGTTCCGGGACAGGGTACAATGAGCAGTTCTTC
.	14	TRBJ2-7	TRBV7-6	.	CASSLDLGSYEQYF	TGTGCCAGCAGCTTAGATCTGGGGAGCTACGAGCAGTACTTC
TRBD2	12	TRBJ2-1	TRBV12-3/TRBV12-4	few	CASSPERGLEFF	TGTGCCAGCAGCCCCGAGCGGGGTTTAGAGTTCTTC
TRBD1	13	TRBJ2-7	TRBV10-3	.	CAISGTGGYEQYF	TGTGCCATCAGCGGGACAGGGGGTTACGAGCAGTACTTC
TRBD1	15	TRBJ1-2	TRBV29-1	.	CSVERERDRGDGYTF	TGCAGCGTTGAAAGGGAAAGGGACAGAGGTGATGGCTACACCTTC
TRBD2	14	TRBJ2-7	TRBV20-1	.	CSASRSGMVTNQYF	TGCAGTGCTAGTCGTAGCGGGATGGTTACGAATCAGTACTTC
.	15	TRBJ1-2	TRBV12-3/TRBV12-4	.	CASSTRGRGGWGYTF	TGTGCCAGCAGCACTCGGGGACGGGGGGGCTGGGGCTACACCTTC
TRBD1	14	TRBJ2-3	TRBV7-2	.	CASQGAFGADTQYF	TGTGCCAGTCAGGGGGCCTTTGGAGCAGATACGCAGTATTTT
.	11	TRBJ2-1	TRBV6-6	.	CASSPQVEQFF	TGTGCCAGCAGTCCACAGGTGGAGCAGTTCTTC
.	14	TRBJ2-7	TRBV5-4	.	CASSRDLSSYEQYF	TGTGCCAGCAGTCGGGACTTGAGCTCCTACGAGCAGTACTTC
TRBD2	14	TRBJ2-3	TRBV7-9	few	CASSLTSYTDTQYF	TGTGCCAGCAGCTTGACTAGCTACACAGATACGCAGTATTTT
.	15	TRBJ2-2	TRBV10-3	.	CAISGVQVGTGELFF	TGTGCCATCAGTGGGGTCCAGGTTGGAACCGGGGAGCTGTTTTTT
.	13	TRBJ1-1	TRBV7-2	few	CASSLTREVEAFF	TGTGCCAGCAGCTTAACCAGGGAAGTCGAAGCTTTCTTT
.	16	TRBJ2-7	TRBV4-2	.	CASSLGRSSRSYEQYF	TGTGCCAGCAGCCTTGGCAGGAGCTCGAGATCCTACGAGCAGTACTTC
.	12	TRBJ2-3	TRBV10-2	.	CASMTENFPQYF	TGCGCCAGCATGACAGAGAACTTTCCGCAGTATTTT
.	14	TRBJ2-7	TRBV6-5	.	CASSYGQRSDEQYF	TGTGCCAGCAGTTACGGGCAGCGTAGCGACGAGCAGTACTTC
TRBD1	14	TRBJ2-7	TRBV27	many	CASSAGTGGREQYF	TGTGCCAGCAGCGCCGGGACAGGGGGCCGGGAGCAGTACTTC
TRBD2	15	TRBJ2-1	TRBV6-2/TRBV6-3	.	CASRGSGISYNEQFF	TGTGCCAGCAGAGGTAGCGGGATCTCCTACAATGAGCAGTTCTTC
.	16	TRBJ2-1	TRBV7-7	.	CASSLDGVGAYNEQFF	TGTGCCAGCAGCTTAGACGGGGTGGGCGCCTACAATGAGCAGTTCTTC
.	12	TRBJ2-1	TRBV9	few	CASGRQNNEQFF	TGTGCCAGCGGGCGGCAGAACAATGAGCAGTTCTTC
.	11	TRBJ2-1	TRBV20-1	few	CSARWLNEQFF	TGCAGTGCTAGATGGCTTAATGAGCAGTTCTTC
.	16	TRBJ2-7	TRBV4-2	.	CASSQDIAQRPYEQYF	TGTGCCAGCAGCCAAGATATTGCACAACGCCCCTACGAGCAGTACTTC
.	14	TRBJ2-1	TRBV25-1	few	CASSWGVYYNEQFF	TGTGCCAGCAGCTGGGGGGTATATTACAATGAGCAGTTCTTC